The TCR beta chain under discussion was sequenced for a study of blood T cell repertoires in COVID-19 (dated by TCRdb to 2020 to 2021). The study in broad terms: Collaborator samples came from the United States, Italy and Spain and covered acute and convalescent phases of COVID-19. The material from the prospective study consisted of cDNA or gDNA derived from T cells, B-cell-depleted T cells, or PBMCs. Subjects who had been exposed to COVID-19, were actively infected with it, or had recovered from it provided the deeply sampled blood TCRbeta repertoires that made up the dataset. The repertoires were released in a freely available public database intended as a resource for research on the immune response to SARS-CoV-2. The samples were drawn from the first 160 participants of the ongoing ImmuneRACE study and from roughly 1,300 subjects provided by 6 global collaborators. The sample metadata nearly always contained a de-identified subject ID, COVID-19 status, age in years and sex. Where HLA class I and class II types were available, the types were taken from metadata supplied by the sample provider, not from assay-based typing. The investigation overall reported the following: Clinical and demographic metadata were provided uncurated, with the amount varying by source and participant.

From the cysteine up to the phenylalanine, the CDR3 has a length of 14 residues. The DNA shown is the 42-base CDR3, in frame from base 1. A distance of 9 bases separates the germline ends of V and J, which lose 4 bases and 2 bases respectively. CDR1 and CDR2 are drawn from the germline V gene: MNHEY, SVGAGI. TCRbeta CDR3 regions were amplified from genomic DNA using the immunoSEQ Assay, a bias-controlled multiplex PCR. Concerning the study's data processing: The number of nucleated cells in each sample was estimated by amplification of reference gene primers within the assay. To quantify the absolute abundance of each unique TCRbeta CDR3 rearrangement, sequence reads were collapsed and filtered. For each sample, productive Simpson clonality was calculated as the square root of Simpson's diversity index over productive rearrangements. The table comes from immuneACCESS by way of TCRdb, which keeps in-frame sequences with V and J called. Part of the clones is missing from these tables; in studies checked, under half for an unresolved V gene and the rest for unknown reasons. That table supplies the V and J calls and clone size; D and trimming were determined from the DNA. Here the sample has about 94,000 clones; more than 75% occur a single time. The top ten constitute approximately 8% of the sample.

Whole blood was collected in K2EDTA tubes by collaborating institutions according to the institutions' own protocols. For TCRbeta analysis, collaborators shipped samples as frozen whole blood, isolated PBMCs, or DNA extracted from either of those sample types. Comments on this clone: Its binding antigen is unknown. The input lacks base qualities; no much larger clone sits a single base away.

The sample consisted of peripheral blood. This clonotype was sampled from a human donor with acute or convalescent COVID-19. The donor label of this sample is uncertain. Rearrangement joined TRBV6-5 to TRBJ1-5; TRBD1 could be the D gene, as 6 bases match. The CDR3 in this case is CASSLRTGNQPQHF. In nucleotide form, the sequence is TGTGCCAGCAGTTTACGGACAGGCAATCAGCCCCAGCATTTT.